This T cell receptor beta chain emerged from a study of T cell changes during pregnancy in multiple sclerosis. With V trimmed by 9 bases and J by 6 bases, 20 bases remained unmatched. In germline, CDR1 is SEHNR, CDR2 FQNEAQ (reference sequence). This CDR3 is built from 16 residues. The table came from immunoSEQ multiplex PCR; TCRdb's copy has only in-frame clones and leaves some out. The repertoire holds roughly 70,000 clones, about 90% seen once, with 2.3% in the top ten. The chain has TRBV7-9 and TRBJ2-7; 7 bases fit TRBD1. The TCR originated in a female donor with multiple sclerosis, enrolled in a pregnancy study. The specimen comprised peripheral blood, sampled in the first trimester of pregnancy. The CDR3 reads CASRKGAAGGGGEQYF. CDR3 DNA: TGTGCCAGTCGAAAAGGAGCCGCAGGGGGTGGCGGCGAGCAGTACTTC.